The clone carrying this T cell receptor beta chain was seen only a few times. Its target is unknown. The sample belongs to a study of T cells after yellow fever vaccination. V shed 5 bases, J shed 4 bases, and the junction held 10 bases outside the gene matches. Germline assignment: CDR1 SGHDT and CDR2 YYEEEE. The length of the CDR3 is 17 residues. General study findings and limits: Across the CD4 and CD8 compartments, a small share of clonotypes was present in both. Weaker, the secondary response had a peak occurring faster, on day 5 versus 15.

A single record per CDR3 protein comes from TCRdb applying MiXCR to the 5' RACE reads. The sample holds 230,000 or so distinct CDR3 sequences, 6.7% seen once. The source was CD4+ T cells sorted from PBMCs, collected on the day of the yellow fever booster vaccination. This receptor was taken from a young man who received the YFV17D yellow fever vaccine. This chain links TRBV5-6 with TRBJ2-3; 13 positions agree with TRBD2. CDR3 in amino acids: CASSLSGTSGNADTQYF. In DNA, the CDR3 is TGTGCCAGCAGTTTGTCCGGGACTAGCGGGAACGCAGATACGCAGTATTTT.